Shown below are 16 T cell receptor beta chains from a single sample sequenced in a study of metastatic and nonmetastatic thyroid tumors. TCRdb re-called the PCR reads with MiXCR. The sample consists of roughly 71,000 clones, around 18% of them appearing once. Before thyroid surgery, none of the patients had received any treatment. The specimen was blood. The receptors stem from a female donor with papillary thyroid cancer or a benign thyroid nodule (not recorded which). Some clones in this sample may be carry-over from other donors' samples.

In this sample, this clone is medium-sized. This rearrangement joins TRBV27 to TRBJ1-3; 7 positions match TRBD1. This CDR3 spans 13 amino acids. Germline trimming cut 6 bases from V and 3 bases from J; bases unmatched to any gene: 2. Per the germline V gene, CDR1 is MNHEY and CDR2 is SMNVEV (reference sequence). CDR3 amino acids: CASRRQGGNTIYF. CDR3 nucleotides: TGTGCCAGCAGGAGACAGGGTGGAAACACCATATATTTT.

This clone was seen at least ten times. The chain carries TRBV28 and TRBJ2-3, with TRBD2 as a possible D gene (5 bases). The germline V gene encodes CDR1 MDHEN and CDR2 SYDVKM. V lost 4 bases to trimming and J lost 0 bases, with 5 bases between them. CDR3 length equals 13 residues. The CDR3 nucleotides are TGTGCCAGCAGTTGGACTAGCACAGATACGCAGTATTTT. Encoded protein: CASSWTSTDTQYF.

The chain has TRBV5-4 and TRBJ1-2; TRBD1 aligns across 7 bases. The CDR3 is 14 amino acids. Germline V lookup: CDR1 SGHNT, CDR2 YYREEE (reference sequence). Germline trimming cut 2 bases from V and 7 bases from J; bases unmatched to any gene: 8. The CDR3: CASSLQQGTRGYTF. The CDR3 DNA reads TGTGCCAGCAGCTTACAACAGGGGACTCGTGGCTACACCTTC.

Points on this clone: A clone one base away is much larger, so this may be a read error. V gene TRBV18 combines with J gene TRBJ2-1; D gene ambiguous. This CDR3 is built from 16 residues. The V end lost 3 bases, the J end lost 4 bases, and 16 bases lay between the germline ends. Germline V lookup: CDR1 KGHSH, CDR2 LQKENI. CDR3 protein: CASSPFMSGRYNEQFF. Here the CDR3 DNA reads TGTGCCAGCTCACCCTTTATGAGTGGACGTTACAATGAGCAGTTCTTC.

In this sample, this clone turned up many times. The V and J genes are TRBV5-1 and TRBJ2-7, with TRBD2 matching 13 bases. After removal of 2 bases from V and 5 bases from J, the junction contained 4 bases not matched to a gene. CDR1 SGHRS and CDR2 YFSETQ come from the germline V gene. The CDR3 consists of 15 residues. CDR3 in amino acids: CASSLRTSGSHEQYF. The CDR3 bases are TGCGCCAGCAGCTTAAGGACTAGCGGGAGCCACGAGCAGTACTTC.

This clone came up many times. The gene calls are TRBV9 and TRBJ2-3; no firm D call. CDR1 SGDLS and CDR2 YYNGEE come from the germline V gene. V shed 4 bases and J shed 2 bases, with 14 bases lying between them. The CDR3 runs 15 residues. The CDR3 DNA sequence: TGTGCCAGCAGCACCCGGGTCGAGTACACAGATACGCAGTATTTT. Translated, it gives CASSTRVEYTDTQYF.

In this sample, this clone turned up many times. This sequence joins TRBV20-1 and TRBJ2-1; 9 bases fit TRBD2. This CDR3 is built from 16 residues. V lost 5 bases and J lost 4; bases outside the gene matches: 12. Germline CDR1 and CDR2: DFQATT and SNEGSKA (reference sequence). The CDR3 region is CSARGRTSDRYNEQFF. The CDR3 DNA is TGCAGTGCTCGAGGCAGGACTAGCGATAGGTACAATGAGCAGTTCTTC.

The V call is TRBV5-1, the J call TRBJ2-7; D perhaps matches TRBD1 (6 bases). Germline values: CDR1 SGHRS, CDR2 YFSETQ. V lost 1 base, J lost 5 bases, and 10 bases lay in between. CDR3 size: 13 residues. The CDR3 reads CASSLTYRDEQYF. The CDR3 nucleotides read TGCGCCAGCAGCTTGACCTACAGGGACGAGCAGTACTTC.

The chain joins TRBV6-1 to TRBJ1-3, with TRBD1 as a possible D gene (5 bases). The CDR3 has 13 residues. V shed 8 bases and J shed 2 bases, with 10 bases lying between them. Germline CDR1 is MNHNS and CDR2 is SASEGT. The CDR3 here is CASPGTAGNTIYF. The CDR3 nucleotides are TGTGCCAGCCCTGGGACGGCTGGAAACACCATATATTTT.

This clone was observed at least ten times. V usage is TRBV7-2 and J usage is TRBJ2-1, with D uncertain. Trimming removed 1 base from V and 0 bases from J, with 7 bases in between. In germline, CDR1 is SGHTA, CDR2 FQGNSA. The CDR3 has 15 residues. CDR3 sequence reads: CASSLEVSSYNEQFF. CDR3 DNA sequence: TGTGCCAGCAGCTTAGAGGTTAGCTCCTACAATGAGCAGTTCTTC.

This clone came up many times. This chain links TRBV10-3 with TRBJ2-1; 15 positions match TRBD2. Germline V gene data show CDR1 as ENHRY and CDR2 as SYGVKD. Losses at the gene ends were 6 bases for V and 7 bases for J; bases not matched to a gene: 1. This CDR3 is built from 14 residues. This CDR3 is CAIRGTSGRNEQFF. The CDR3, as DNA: TGTGCCATCAGGGGGACTAGCGGGAGGAATGAGCAGTTCTTC.

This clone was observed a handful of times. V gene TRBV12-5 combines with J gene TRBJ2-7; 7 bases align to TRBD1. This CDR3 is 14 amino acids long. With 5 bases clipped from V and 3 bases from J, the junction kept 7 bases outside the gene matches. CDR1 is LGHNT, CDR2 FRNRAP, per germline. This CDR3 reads CASGDGTDYYEQYF. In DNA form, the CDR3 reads TGTGCTAGTGGTGATGGGACAGACTACTACGAGCAGTACTTC.

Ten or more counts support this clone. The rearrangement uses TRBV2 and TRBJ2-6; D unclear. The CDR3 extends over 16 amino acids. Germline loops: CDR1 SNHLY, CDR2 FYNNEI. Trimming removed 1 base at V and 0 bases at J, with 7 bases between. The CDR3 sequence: CASSEGPSSGANVLTF. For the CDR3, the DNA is TGTGCCAGCAGTGAAGGGCCGAGCTCTGGGGCCAACGTCCTGACTTTC.

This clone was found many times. CDR3 sequence reads: CASSPAGTYNEQFF. CDR3 bases: TGCGCCAGCAGCCCAGCAGGGACCTACAATGAGCAGTTCTTC. The chain joins TRBV4-1 to TRBJ2-1; the D gene is possibly TRBD1 (5 bases). Germline loops: CDR1 MGHRA, CDR2 YSYEKL. Trimming stripped 4 bases from V and 2 bases from J, with 9 bases between. CDR3 length equals 14 residues.

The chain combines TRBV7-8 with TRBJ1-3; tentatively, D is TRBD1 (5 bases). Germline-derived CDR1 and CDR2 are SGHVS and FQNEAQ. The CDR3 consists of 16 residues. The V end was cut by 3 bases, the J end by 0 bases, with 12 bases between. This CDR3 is CASSFDPGPSGNTIYF. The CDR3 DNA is TGTGCCAGCAGCTTTGATCCGGGACCCTCTGGAAACACCATATATTTT.

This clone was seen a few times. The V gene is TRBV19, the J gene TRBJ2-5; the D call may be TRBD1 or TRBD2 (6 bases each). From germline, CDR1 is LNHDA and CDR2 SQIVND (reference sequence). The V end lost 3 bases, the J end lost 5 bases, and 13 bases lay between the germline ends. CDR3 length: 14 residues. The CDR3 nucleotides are TGTGCCAGTAGTATCGGGGGCTACCGGGAGACCCAGTACTTC. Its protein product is CASSIGGYRETQYF.